The next 25 T cell receptor beta chains were all read from a single sample in a study of regulatory T cells in long-lasting Graves disease (dated by TCRdb to 2020 to 2022). In the paper's terms, the time point label means: newly diagnosed GD, antithyroid drugs for less than 3 months. For both TCR sequencing and RNA sequencing, RNA was extracted from PBMCs using TRIzol. The library was built by means of multiplex PCR. Sequencing used an Illumina HiSeq 4000. To build TCR beta libraries, CDR3 regions were amplified by Arm-PCR using iRepertoire HTBI primers. TCRdb passed the public sequencing reads through fastp at Q25 and MiXCR, retaining productive beta sequences. Each entry merges the rows of one CDR3 protein and shows their most common DNA and genes. For this sample the table gives roughly 500,000 distinct CDR3 sequences, of which about 14% were detected only once. Approximately 19% of the sample lies in the top ten.

Separately, the same data were catalogued under a study of T cells in Graves' hyperthyroidism and ophthalmopathy.

The material sequenced was peripheral blood mononuclear cells (PBMCs), taken at new diagnosis, from a patient treated with antithyroid drugs. These receptors were obtained from a woman aged 45-65 years with Graves disease. Donor details come from another sample of the same person, matched by shared clones.

The chain links TRBV30 to TRBJ2-1, with 8 positions matching TRBD2. This CDR3 has 13 residues. Germline V lookup: CDR1 GTSNPN, CDR2 SVGIG (reference sequence). The V gene end was trimmed by 5 bases and the J gene end by 6 bases; junction bases not matched to a gene: 6. CDR3 nucleotide sequence: TGTGCCTGGGCGGGGGGAACTTCCAATGAGCAGTTCTTC. This sequence encodes CAWAGGTSNEQFF.

This clonotype was counted between two and nine times. V and J are TRBV30 and TRBJ2-2; the D gene could be TRBD1 or TRBD2 (6 bases each). Germline V lookup: CDR1 GTSNPN, CDR2 SVGIG (reference sequence). CDR3 length equals 15 residues. Trimming removed 0 bases from V and 4 bases from J, with 12 bases in between. The CDR3 spells CAWSVGGNSTGELFF. The CDR3 DNA follows: TGTGCCTGGAGTGTAGGGGGGAATTCCACCGGGGAGCTGTTTTTT.

This clonotype has more than one count but fewer than ten. This rearrangement joins TRBV6-5 to TRBJ1-1; a weak D match, TRBD1 (6 bases). This CDR3 is built from 13 residues. Germline V gene data show CDR1 as MNHEY and CDR2 as SVGAGI. V shed 2 bases and J shed 4 bases, with 8 bases lying between them. The CDR3 is CASSYMGATEAFF. The CDR3, as DNA: TGTGCCAGCAGTTACATGGGGGCCACTGAAGCTTTCTTT.

This clonotype has at least ten counts. The V and J genes are TRBV20-1 and TRBJ2-7, with D unclear. From germline, CDR1 is DFQATT and CDR2 SNEGSKA (reference sequence). V was pared by 4 bases and J by 0 bases, with 13 bases between. The CDR3 sequence is 14 residues long. The CDR3 loop reads CSAKGLPSSYEQYF. The DNA of the CDR3 is TGCAGTGCTAAAGGCCTACCAAGCTCCTACGAGCAGTACTTC.

The table lists this clonotype with a few counts. The chain is built from TRBV7-8 and TRBJ1-3, with D perhaps TRBD1 (5 bases). The CDR3 has 14 residues. V was pared by 2 bases and J by 8 bases, with 13 bases between. Germline V gene data show CDR1 as SGHVS and CDR2 as FQNEAQ. The CDR3 DNA follows: TGTGCCAGCAGCTTATATGGCCAGGGCGACACCATATATTTT. Its translation: CASSLYGQGDTIYF.

The sample holds many counts of this clonotype. The genes are TRBV30 and TRBJ1-2; unclear D gene. Germline CDR1 is GTSNPN and CDR2 is SVGIG (reference sequence). V was clipped by 0 bases and J by 3 bases, with 5 bases between them. CDR3 length: 12 residues. The CDR3 DNA follows: TGTGCCTGGAGTGTACACCACTATGGCTACACCTTC. Amino acid sequence: CAWSVHHYGYTF.

This clonotype was seen only a few times. The genes are TRBV6-1 and TRBJ2-7, with D possibly being TRBD1 (5 bases). Germline-derived CDR1 and CDR2 are MNHNS and SASEGT. The CDR3 totals 12 residues. V gave up 9 bases and J gave up 1 base, with 10 bases separating them. The CDR3 here is CASFRVSYEQYF. For the CDR3, the DNA is TGTGCCAGTTTCAGGGTATCCTACGAGCAGTACTTC.

This clonotype has a count of ten or more. The chain couples TRBV7-6 to TRBJ2-5; D gene uncertain. This CDR3 is 12 amino acids long. The V end was cut by 5 bases, the J end by 1 base, with 5 bases between. The germline gives CDR1 SGHVS, CDR2 FNYEAQ. The CDR3 DNA is TGTGCCAGCAGCCCTATCCAAGAGACCCAGTACTTC. This codes for CASSPIQETQYF.

There are many counts of this clonotype. The chain recombines TRBV12-5 with TRBJ2-3, with 7 bases identical to TRBD1. The V gene end was trimmed by 3 bases and the J gene end by 3 bases; junction bases not matched to a gene: 3. CDR3 length equals 14 residues. Germline V gives CDR1 LGHNT, CDR2 FRNRAP. The CDR3 spells CASGFSGQTDTQYF. The CDR3 region has the DNA TGTGCTAGTGGTTTTTCGGGACAGACAGATACGCAGTATTTT.

This clonotype has at least ten counts. This chain connects TRBV9 to TRBJ2-2, with 7 bases lining up with TRBD2. J lost 4 bases, V lost 0 bases, and 9 bases had no gene match. Looked up from germline, CDR1 is SGDLS and CDR2 is YYNGEE. This CDR3 has 17 amino acids. The CDR3: CASSVEKRDPTTGELFF. The DNA of the CDR3 is TGTGCCAGCAGCGTAGAAAAGCGGGACCCTACCACCGGGGAGCTGTTTTTT.

The chain combines TRBV25-1 with TRBJ2-1, with D perhaps matching TRBD2 (7 bases). In germline, CDR1 is MGHDK, CDR2 SYGVNS. The V end was cut by 6 bases, the J end by 2 bases, with 20 bases between. The CDR3 has 17 amino acids. CDR3 coding DNA: TGTGCCAGCAGCCCCACCTGGCTGGGGGGGCCCTACAATGAGCAGTTCTTC. Translating it yields CASSPTWLGGPYNEQFF.

The chain couples TRBV10-1 to TRBJ2-7, with TRBD2 identical over 8 bases. Per the germline V gene, CDR1 is WNHNN and CDR2 is SYGVQD (reference sequence). Trimming at V came to 5 bases and at J to 0 bases, leaving 6 bases not matched to a gene. The CDR3 covers 15 residues. In DNA form, the CDR3 reads TGCGCCAGCAGTCGGGGTAGCGGGAACTCCTACGAGCAGTACTTC. This gives the protein CASSRGSGNSYEQYF.

This clonotype was observed at least ten times. This chain connects TRBV2 to TRBJ2-7; 7 positions agree with TRBD2. CDR1 and CDR2 (germline): SNHLY, FYNNEI. The CDR3 extends over 13 amino acids. V lost 7 bases to trimming and J lost 2 bases; unmatched junction nucleotides: 5. CDR3 DNA: TGTGCCAGCATACGGGACTACCCCTACGAGCAGTACTTC. Amino acids: CASIRDYPYEQYF.

This clonotype was seen a few times. Compared with germline, one end of the junction differs, possibly owing to a read error. The chain recombines TRBV5-1 with TRBJ1-1; D is ambiguous. CDR1 and CDR2 (germline): SGHRS, YFSETQ. This CDR3 is 15 amino acids long. The CDR3 here is CASSFSHLGQEEASF. The DNA of the CDR3 is TGCGCCAGCAGCTTCTCCCACCTCGGGCAGGAGGAAGCTTCCTTT.

Notes on this clonotype: An end of the junction differs from the germline gene, which may be a read error. The J gene is TRBJ2-1, the V gene TRBV19; D call uncertain. CDR3 length equals 15 residues. Per the germline V gene, CDR1 is LNHDA and CDR2 is SQIVND (reference sequence). The CDR3 reads CASSITPSQYNVQFF. The CDR3 nucleotides are TGTGCCAGTAGTATAACCCCATCCCAGTACAATGTGCAGTTCTTC. Supplemented by reference TRBV19 and TRBJ2-1, the full variable domain reads DGGITQSPKYLFRKEGQNVTLSCEQNLNHDAMYWYRQDPGQGLRLIYYSQIVNDFQKGDIAEGYSVSREKKESFPLTVTSAQKNPTAFYLCASSITPSQYNVQFFGPGTRLTVL.

This chain links TRBV29-1 with TRBJ2-2; 9 bases are shared with TRBD1. The germline V gene has CDR1 SQVTM and CDR2 ANQGSEA. The CDR3 contains 15 residues. V was pared by 6 bases and J by 2 bases, with 7 bases of the junction left unmatched. The DNA for the CDR3 is TGCAGCGTCCTCACAGGGGGCAAAAACACCGGGGAGCTGTTTTTT. It specifies CSVLTGGKNTGELFF.

This chain links TRBV27 with TRBJ2-2, with 10 bases that match TRBD2. Germline V gene sequence: CDR1 MNHEY, CDR2 SMNVEV (reference sequence). The CDR3 runs to 17 residues. With V trimmed by 6 bases and J by 7 bases, 14 bases remained unmatched. The DNA for the CDR3 is TGTGCCAGCAGCAAACCTACAAGCGGGAGGGCTGGCGGGGAGCTGTTTTTT. Its protein product is CASSKPTSGRAGGELFF.

This clonotype was observed many times. The rearrangement links TRBV28 to TRBJ1-1, with TRBD1 matching over 8 bases. Trimming removed 5 bases from V and 5 bases from J; junction bases left unmatched: 10. The germline V gene encodes CDR1 MDHEN and CDR2 SYDVKM. The CDR3 spans 15 residues. CDR3 in amino acids: CASSPGQGAGTEAFF. CDR3 coding DNA: TGTGCCAGCAGTCCCGGGCAGGGGGCGGGAACTGAAGCTTTCTTT.

Of note for this clonotype: A far larger clone is one base from this, pointing to a likely read error. This sequence joins TRBV5-8 and TRBJ1-4, with a weak D call TRBD1 (6 bases). The germline V and J ends were trimmed by 4 bases and 5 bases, with 12 bases remaining between them. Germline V gene data show CDR1 as SGHTS and CDR2 as YDEGEE. The CDR3 totals 14 residues. DNA for the CDR3: TGTGCCAGCAGCCGGACAGCGGGAAATGAAAAACTGTTTTTT. This gives the protein CASSRTAGNEKLFF.

This chain uses TRBV19 with TRBJ1-1, with D possibly being TRBD1 (5 bases). Germline V gene data show CDR1 as LNHDA and CDR2 as SQIVND (reference sequence). The ends were cut back, 3 bases at V and 0 bases at J, with 14 bases in the middle. This CDR3 is built from 16 residues. CDR3 nucleotide sequence: TGTGCCAGTAGTATGGACCGCTGGGGGATGAACACTGAAGCTTTCTTT. The encoded protein is CASSMDRWGMNTEAFF. Combining the CDR3 with reference TRBV19 and TRBJ1-1 gives the whole variable domain DGGITQSPKYLFRKEGQNVTLSCEQNLNHDAMYWYRQDPGQGLRLIYYSQIVNDFQKGDIAEGYSVSREKKESFPLTVTSAQKNPTAFYLCASSMDRWGMNTEAFFGQGTRLTVV.

This chain links TRBV3-1 with TRBJ2-7; a weak D match, TRBD2 (5 bases). The CDR3 is 16 residues long. Germline assignment: CDR1 LGHDT and CDR2 YNNKEL (reference sequence). The V end was cut by 0 bases, the J end by 2 bases, with 14 bases between. The chain's CDR3 is CASSQDGSGIPYEQYF. As DNA, the CDR3 is TGTGCCAGCAGCCAAGATGGGAGCGGAATTCCCTACGAGCAGTACTTC.

The CDR3 sequence: CASSIRYDGDTQYF. CDR3 bases: TGTGCCAGTAGTATTCGGTACGACGGAGATACGCAGTATTTT. The chain combines TRBV19 with TRBJ2-3; D remains unclear. V was shortened by 3 bases and J by 5 bases, with 12 bases between the two germline ends. The CDR3 runs 14 residues. Germline V gives CDR1 LNHDA, CDR2 SQIVND (reference sequence).

This clonotype was seen a few times. This sequence joins TRBV5-5 and TRBJ2-7; D perhaps matches TRBD2 (5 bases). Trimming took 2 bases from V and 5 from J, leaving 17 bases between them. The CDR3 extends over 15 amino acids. Germline V gene data show CDR1 as SGHKS and CDR2 as YYEKEE (reference sequence). DNA of the CDR3: TGTGCCAGCAGCTTAGAGGGAGTCCCTCCGGACGAGCAGTACTTC. Amino acid sequence: CASSLEGVPPDEQYF.

This clonotype was detected ten times or more. CDR3 nucleotides: TGTGCCAGCACCCCGGGACAGGCAATAAATCAGCCCCAGCATTTT. Translated, it gives CASTPGQAINQPQHF. The chain uses TRBV5-5 and TRBJ1-5, with 8 bases fitting TRBD1. V shed 6 bases, J shed 4 bases, and the junction held 9 bases outside the gene matches. Germline CDR1 is SGHKS and CDR2 is YYEKEE (reference sequence). CDR3 length equals 15 residues.

This clonotype came up many times. The chain couples TRBV13 to TRBJ2-1; D perhaps matches TRBD1 (6 bases). This CDR3 region has 17 residues. Between the trimmed V and J ends, which lost 0 bases and 4 bases, there was a span of 16 bases. CDR1 PRHDT and CDR2 FYEKMQ come from the germline V gene (reference sequence). The CDR3 DNA is TGTGCCAGCAGCTTAGGGTACGGGGACATCCCTTACAATGAGCAGTTCTTC. This encodes CASSLGYGDIPYNEQFF.